Presented here are 27 T cell receptor beta chains from one specimen sequenced in a study of control samples from healthy donors and cancer patients. TCRdb keeps only in-frame clones here, not all; method: immunoSEQ multiplex PCR. The table includes around 120,000 clones, around 87% detected once. The sequenced sample was blood. The receptors were gathered from a man aged 55 to 70 in good health.

The table lists this clone with a count of one. The chain recombines TRBV5-4 with TRBJ2-5; D is undetermined. Trimming took off 0 bases at V and 2 bases at J, with 8 bases between the two ends. The length of the CDR3 is 14 residues. Looked up from germline, CDR1 is SGHNT and CDR2 is YYREEE (reference sequence). CDR3 nucleotides: TGTGCCAGCAGCTTGGGGCACCTACAAGAGACCCAGTACTTC. It is translated as CASSLGHLQETQYF.

The V call is TRBV5-5, the J call TRBJ2-3, with D possibly TRBD1 on 6 matching bases. This CDR3 comprises 11 residues. The V gene lost 4 bases and the J gene lost 10 bases, with 10 bases spanning the gap. CDR1 is SGHKS, CDR2 YYEKEE, per germline (reference sequence). The DNA of the CDR3 is TGTGCCAGCAGCGTACAGGGAGCGCAGTATTTT. It yields the protein CASSVQGAQYF.

This clone was seen just once. The chain has TRBV7-2 and TRBJ2-7; D not resolved. The V end lost 2 bases, the J end lost 3 bases, and 14 bases lay between the germline ends. Germline V gene data show CDR1 as SGHTA and CDR2 as FQGNSA. The CDR3 has 15 amino acids. This CDR3 reads CASSLTVISGYEQYF. Written as DNA, the CDR3 is TGTGCCAGCAGCTTAACAGTTATCTCGGGCTACGAGCAGTACTTC.

This clone was seen once. The chain uses TRBV2 and TRBJ1-1; TRBD1 matches at 12 bases. The CDR3 is 14 residues long. The J segment lost 6 bases and the V segment lost 5 bases, leaving 4 bases of the junction unmatched. Germline V gene lookup returns CDR1 SNHLY and CDR2 FYNNEI. CDR3 DNA: TGTGCCAGCAGTCGGGACAGGGGGCTCTCTGAAGCTTTCTTT. Translated, it gives CASSRDRGLSEAFF.

This chain links TRBV19 with TRBJ2-3; 10 bases are a match to TRBD2. CDR1 and CDR2 (germline): LNHDA, SQIVND (reference sequence). The V and J ends lost 2 bases and 2 bases, in that order; junction bases with no gene match: 4. This CDR3 has 16 amino acids. This CDR3 is CASSITSGDPTDTQYF. The CDR3 coding sequence is TGTGCCAGTAGTATAACTAGCGGGGACCCCACAGATACGCAGTATTTT.

This chain connects TRBV6-1 to TRBJ1-4; TRBD1 matches at 8 bases. The V segment lost 1 base and the J segment 0 bases; nucleotides outside the gene matches: 10. Germline CDR1 and CDR2: MNHNS and SASEGT. The CDR3 has 19 residues. This CDR3 reads CASSEEVRGQLATNEKLFF. CDR3 sequence (DNA): TGTGCCAGCAGTGAAGAGGTCAGGGGGCAGCTAGCAACTAATGAAAAACTGTTTTTT.

This clone was found once. The rearrangement joins TRBV21-1 to TRBJ2-7; TRBD1, the D gene given by the table, was not confirmed from the DNA. TRBV21-1 is noted as a pseudogene. The CDR3 is 16 amino acids. The CDR3: CASSGHPPGQTYEQYF. The DNA of the CDR3 is TGTGCCAGCAGCGGACACCCGCCGGGACAGACCTACGAGCAGTACTTC.

The chain recombines TRBV19 with TRBJ2-7; perhaps TRBD2 as D (6 bases). The CDR3 contains 16 residues. Germline V CDR1 and CDR2: LNHDA, SQIVND (reference sequence). With 2 bases removed from V and 3 bases from J, the gap between germline ends came to 17 bases. For the CDR3, the DNA is TGTGCCAGTAGTATATCCGGGACTCAAGATTACTACGAGCAGTACTTC. Amino acid sequence: CASSISGTQDYYEQYF.

V is TRBV11-2 and J is TRBJ1-1; the match to TRBD1 covers 8 bases. After removal of 4 bases from V and 4 bases from J, the junction contained 5 bases not matched to a gene. The germline CDR1 and CDR2 sequences are SGHAT and FQNNGV. This CDR3 comprises 14 residues. The DNA of the CDR3 is TGTGCCAGCAGCTACCACAGGGGGAGCACTGAAGCTTTCTTT. Its protein product is CASSYHRGSTEAFF.

The chain recombines TRBV5-1 with TRBJ2-3, with a possible D match to TRBD2 (6 bases). The CDR3 extends over 15 amino acids. Looked up from germline, CDR1 is SGHRS and CDR2 is YFSETQ. Trimming pared 0 bases from V and 5 bases from J, leaving 13 bases between. The CDR3 protein is CASSLGGGDGDTQYF. In DNA, the CDR3 is TGCGCCAGCAGCTTGGGGGGCGGGGATGGAGATACGCAGTATTTT.

The V gene is TRBV5-1, the J gene TRBJ1-1; a weak D match, TRBD1 (6 bases). CDR3 size: 16 residues. Germline CDR1 and CDR2: SGHRS and YFSETQ. Trimming shortened V by 4 bases and J by 0 bases, and 16 bases separated the two germline ends. The CDR3 sequence is CASSPRLDSLNTEAFF. As DNA, the CDR3 is TGCGCCAGCAGCCCCCGATTGGACAGCCTGAACACTGAAGCTTTCTTT.

The V call is TRBV6-5, the J call TRBJ1-5; no firm D call. CDR3 length equals 15 residues. Germline CDR1 is MNHEY and CDR2 is SVGAGI. V was pared by 6 bases and J by 3 bases, with 15 bases between. The CDR3 here is CASSVAGVANQPQHF. CDR3 DNA: TGTGCCAGCAGCGTTGCGGGAGTCGCCAATCAGCCCCAGCATTTT.

The rearrangement links TRBV28 to TRBJ1-4, with 9 bases matching TRBD1. Germline CDR1 MDHEN, CDR2 SYDVKM. J lost 5 bases, V lost 2 bases, and 9 bases had no gene match. CDR3 size: 17 residues. CDR3 nucleotide sequence: TGTGCCAGCAGTTTAAGGCCCGGGACAGGGATAAATGAAAAACTGTTTTTT. It is translated as CASSLRPGTGINEKLFF.

The CDR3 nucleotides are TGCGCCAGCAGCTCGACGGTGAACACTGAAGCTTTCTTT. Translation: CASSSTVNTEAFF. This chain joins TRBV5-1 and TRBJ1-1; no clear D gene. CDR1 and CDR2 (germline): SGHRS, YFSETQ. Trimming took off 3 bases at V and 0 bases at J, with 6 bases between the two ends. CDR3 length equals 13 residues.

The gene calls are TRBV7-2 and TRBJ2-1, with D tentatively TRBD2 (5 bases). Trimming stripped 5 bases from V and 9 bases from J, with 17 bases between. CDR3 length: 14 amino acids. The germline gives CDR1 SGHTA, CDR2 FQGNSA. The CDR3 nucleotides are TGTGCCAGCAGCCCTACTAGTACAGTTAGTGAGCAGTTCTTC. Translation: CASSPTSTVSEQFF.

This chain links TRBV28 with TRBJ1-2; 8 nucleotides line up with TRBD1. J lost 5 bases, V lost 4 bases, and 6 bases had no gene match. The germline V gene encodes CDR1 MDHEN and CDR2 SYDVKM. This CDR3 comprises 14 residues. This CDR3 reads CASSSWGQEYGYTF. The CDR3 coding sequence is TGTGCCAGCAGTTCTTGGGGACAGGAGTATGGCTACACCTTC.

The gene calls are TRBV6-4 and TRBJ1-6; a possible D gene is TRBD1 (5 bases). In germline, CDR1 is MRHNA, CDR2 SNTAGT. V lost 7 bases and J 2 bases, leaving 21 bases between the germline ends. The CDR3 covers 18 residues. CDR3 sequence (DNA): TGTGCCAGCACCGAACTGTTGGACAATGAGACCTATAATTCACCCCTCCACTTT. As protein: CASTELLDNETYNSPLHF.

The genes are TRBV27 and TRBJ1-2, with 9 bases aligning to TRBD1. The CDR3 spans 14 residues. Germline assignment: CDR1 MNHEY and CDR2 SMNVEV (reference sequence). V trimming: 7 bases; J trimming: 3 bases; junction bases outside the gene matches: 6. The CDR3 loop is CASTLGDRDYGYTF. For the CDR3, the DNA is TGTGCCAGCACCCTCGGGGACAGGGACTATGGCTACACCTTC.

The chain uses TRBV12-3 or TRBV12-4 and TRBJ1-1; the D is unclear. V was pared by 6 bases and J by 4 bases, with 12 bases between. The CDR3 extends over 13 amino acids. The CDR3 reads CASSPKWGTEAFF. In DNA, the CDR3 is TGTGCCAGCAGCCCCAAATGGGGCACTGAAGCTTTCTTT.

This chain uses TRBV25-1 with TRBJ1-2, with D perhaps matching TRBD1 (6 bases). V was pared by 2 bases and J by 3 bases, with 13 bases between. There are 15 residues in the CDR3. Germline CDR1 MGHDK, CDR2 SYGVNS. CDR3 bases: TGTGCCAGCAGTGAAGCAGGGGTCCGCGACTATGGCTACACCTTC. Residues: CASSEAGVRDYGYTF.

The chain joins TRBV5-5 to TRBJ2-7; TRBD1 matches 10 bases. The V segment lost 5 bases and the J segment 4 bases; nucleotides outside the gene matches: 9. Germline CDR1 reads SGHKS; CDR2 reads YYEKEE (reference sequence). The CDR3 is 15 residues long. The DNA of the CDR3 is TGTGCCAGCAGGTCTCCGGGACAGGGGATTTACGAGCAGTACTTC. It yields the protein CASRSPGQGIYEQYF.

As for this clone: The sample carries other DNA sequences with the same CDR3. The rearrangement joins TRBV28 to TRBJ2-7, with a possible D match to TRBD2 (6 bases). CDR3 size: 12 residues. Germline V gives CDR1 MDHEN, CDR2 SYDVKM. Trimming left V 2 bases short and J 4 bases short, with 6 bases between. CDR3 sequence (DNA): TGTGCCAGCAGTTTAGGAGGGTACGAGCAGTACTTC. This translates into CASSLGGYEQYF.

The chain is built from TRBV19 and TRBJ2-4; 10 nucleotides align to TRBD2. With 4 bases clipped from V and 8 bases from J, the junction kept 11 bases outside the gene matches. The CDR3 length is 16 residues. The V gene's germline CDR1 is LNHDA and CDR2 SQIVND (reference sequence). CDR3 bases: TGTGCCAGTAGTACCCGGGTAGCGGGGGGCTTACACATTCAGTACTTC. Protein product: CASSTRVAGGLHIQYF. Full variable domain (rest looked up from reference TRBV19 and TRBJ2-4): DGGITQSPKYLFRKEGQNVTLSCEQNLNHDAMYWYRQDPGQGLRLIYYSQIVNDFQKGDIAEGYSVSREKKESFPLTVTSAQKNPTAFYLCASSTRVAGGLHIQYFGAGTRLSVL.

This chain connects TRBV11-2 to TRBJ1-4; 10 nucleotides match TRBD1. This CDR3 has 15 amino acids. Per the germline V gene, CDR1 is SGHAT and CDR2 is FQNNGV. Trimming removed 1 base from V and 8 bases from J; junction bases left unmatched: 4. CDR3 protein: CASSLVGQGIEKLFF. For the CDR3, the DNA is TGTGCCAGCAGCTTAGTGGGACAGGGGATAGAAAAACTGTTTTTT.

CDR3: CASSIGGLLGGQPQHF. The DNA of the CDR3 is TGTGCCAGTAGTATCGGGGGACTTTTAGGGGGTCAGCCCCAGCATTTT. The V and J genes are TRBV19 and TRBJ1-5; D is perhaps TRBD1 (6 bases). CDR3 length: 16 residues. V dropped 3 bases and J dropped 6 bases, with 18 bases sitting between them. Germline V gene sequence: CDR1 LNHDA, CDR2 SQIVND (reference sequence). The full variable domain, its missing parts supplied by reference TRBV19 and TRBJ1-5, is DGGITQSPKYLFRKEGQNVTLSCEQNLNHDAMYWYRQDPGQGLRLIYYSQIVNDFQKGDIAEGYSVSREKKESFPLTVTSAQKNPTAFYLCASSIGGLLGGQPQHFGDGTRLSIL.

The genes are TRBV28 and TRBJ1-1, with D possibly being TRBD1 (6 bases). The CDR3 is made up of 12 amino acids. Germline V gene sequence: CDR1 MDHEN, CDR2 SYDVKM. Trimming removed 11 bases from V and 0 bases from J, with 10 bases in between. The CDR3 nucleotides read TGTGCCGGGGGGCAGGTGAACACTGAAGCTTTCTTT. Residues: CAGGQVNTEAFF.

This chain joins TRBV28 and TRBJ1-3; D is perhaps TRBD1 (6 bases). Looked up from germline, CDR1 is MDHEN and CDR2 is SYDVKM. The CDR3 has 17 residues. V gave up 2 bases and J gave up 0 bases, with 14 bases separating them. The CDR3 sequence: CASSLIGGGASGNTIYF. The CDR3 region has the DNA TGTGCCAGCAGTTTAATCGGAGGGGGGGCCTCTGGAAACACCATATATTTT.